This T cell receptor (beta chain) was identified during a study of CD8 T cells in ankylosing spondylitis. Study results and limitations: Past studies reported some motif variants in reactive arthritis synovial fluid and blood. The study identified a TCR beta motif of several highly homologous variants that appeared characteristic of ankylosing spondylitis blood. Disease-linked clones displayed a CD8+ phenotype and appeared relatively rarely in peripheral blood. Disease-linked clones were reportedly significantly enriched in matched ankylosing spondylitis synovial fluid.

About this clonotype: What it binds is unknown.

Construction of TCR beta libraries was performed using quantitative 5'-RACE with molecular barcodes. TCRdb called the 5' RACE reads again in MiXCR, with one record for every CDR3 protein. The sample has more than 650,000 distinct CDR3 sequences, 10% to 15% seen once; the top ten hold approximately 0.5%. Trimming at V came to 7 bases and at J to 1 base, leaving 9 bases not matched to a gene. Germline V gene lookup returns CDR1 SQVTM and CDR2 ANQGSEA. The CDR3 is 14 residues long. The sequence derives from a male donor with ankylosing spondylitis. V and J are TRBV29-1 and TRBJ1-1, with 7 bases lining up with TRBD1. Sequencing was performed on blood, either unsorted or a sorted T cell fraction (not recorded which). The CDR3 protein is CSAKKGQWNTEAFF. CDR3 sequence (DNA): TGCAGCGCAAAAAAGGGACAGTGGAACACTGAAGCTTTCTTT.